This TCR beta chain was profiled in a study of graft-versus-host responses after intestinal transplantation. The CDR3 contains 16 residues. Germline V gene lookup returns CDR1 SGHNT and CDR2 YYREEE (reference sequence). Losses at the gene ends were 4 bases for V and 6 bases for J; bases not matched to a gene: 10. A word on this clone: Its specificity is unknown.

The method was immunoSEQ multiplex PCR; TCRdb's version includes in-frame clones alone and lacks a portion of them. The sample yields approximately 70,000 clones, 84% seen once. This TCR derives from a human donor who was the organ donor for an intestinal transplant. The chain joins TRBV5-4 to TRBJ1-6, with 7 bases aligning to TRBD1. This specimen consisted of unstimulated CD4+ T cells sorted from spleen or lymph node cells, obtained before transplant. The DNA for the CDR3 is TGTGCCAGCAGCGCCCTCTCCGGGACAGTTAATTCACCCCTCCACTTT. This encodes CASSALSGTVNSPLHF.